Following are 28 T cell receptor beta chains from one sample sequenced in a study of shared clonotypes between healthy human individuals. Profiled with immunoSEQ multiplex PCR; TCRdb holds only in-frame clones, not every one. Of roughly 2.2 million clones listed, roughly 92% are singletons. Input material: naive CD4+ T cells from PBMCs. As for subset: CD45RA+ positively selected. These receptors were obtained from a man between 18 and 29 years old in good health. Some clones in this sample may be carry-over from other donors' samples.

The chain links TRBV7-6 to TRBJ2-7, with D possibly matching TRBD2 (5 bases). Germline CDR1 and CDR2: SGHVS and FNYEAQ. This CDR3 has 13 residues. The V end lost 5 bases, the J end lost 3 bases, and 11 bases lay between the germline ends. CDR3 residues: CASSGRGGYEQYF. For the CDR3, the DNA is TGTGCCAGCAGCGGCAGAGGAGGCTACGAGCAGTACTTC.

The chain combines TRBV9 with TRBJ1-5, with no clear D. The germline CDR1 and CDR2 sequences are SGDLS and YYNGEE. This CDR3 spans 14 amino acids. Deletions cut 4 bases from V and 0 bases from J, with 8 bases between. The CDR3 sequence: CASSPTASNQPQHF. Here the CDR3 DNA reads TGTGCCAGCAGCCCCACAGCTAGCAATCAGCCCCAGCATTTT. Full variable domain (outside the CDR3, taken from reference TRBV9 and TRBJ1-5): DSGVTQTPKHLITATGQRVTLRCSPRSGDLSVYWYQQSLDQGLQFLIQYYNGEERAKGNILERFSAQQFPDLHSELNLSSLELGDSALYFCASSPTASNQPQHFGDGTRLSIL.

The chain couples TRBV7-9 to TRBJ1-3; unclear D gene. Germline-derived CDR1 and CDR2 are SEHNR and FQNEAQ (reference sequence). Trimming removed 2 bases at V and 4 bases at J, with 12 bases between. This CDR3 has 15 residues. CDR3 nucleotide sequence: TGTGCCAGCAGCTTATCGCAGGCTGCGGGAAACACCATATATTTT. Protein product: CASSLSQAAGNTIYF.

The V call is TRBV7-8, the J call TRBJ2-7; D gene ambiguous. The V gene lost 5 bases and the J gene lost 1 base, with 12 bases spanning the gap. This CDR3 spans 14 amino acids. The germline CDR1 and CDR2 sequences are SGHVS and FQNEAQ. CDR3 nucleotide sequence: TGTGCCAGCAGCACTGGTCGAGTGTCCTACGAGCAGTACTTC. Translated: CASSTGRVSYEQYF. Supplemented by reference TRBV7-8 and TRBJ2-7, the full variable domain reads GAGVSQSPRYKVAKRGQDVALRCDPISGHVSLFWYQQALGQGPEFLTYFQNEAQLDKSGLPSDRFFAERPEGSVSTLKIQRTQQEDSAVYLCASSTGRVSYEQYFGPGTRLTVT.

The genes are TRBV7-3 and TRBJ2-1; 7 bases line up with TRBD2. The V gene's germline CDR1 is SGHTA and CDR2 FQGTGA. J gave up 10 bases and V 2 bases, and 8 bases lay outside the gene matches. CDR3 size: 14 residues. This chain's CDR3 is CASSLGTTSSEQFF. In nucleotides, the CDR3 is TGTGCCAGCAGCTTAGGGACTACTTCAAGCGAGCAGTTCTTC. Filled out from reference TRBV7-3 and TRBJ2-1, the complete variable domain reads GAGVSQTPSNKVTEKGKYVELRCDPISGHTALYWYRQSLGQGPEFLIYFQGTGAADDSGLPNDRFFAVRPEGSVSTLKIQRTERGDSAVYLCASSLGTTSSEQFFGPGTRLTVL.

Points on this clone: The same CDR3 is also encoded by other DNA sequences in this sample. DNA for the CDR3: TGTGCCAGCTCACCGGACAGCATGAACACTGAAGCTTTCTTT. This translates into CASSPDSMNTEAFF. The chain uses TRBV18 and TRBJ1-1; a weak D match, TRBD1 (6 bases). Germline V gives CDR1 KGHSH, CDR2 LQKENI. The CDR3 contains 14 residues. Trimming shortened V by 3 bases and J by 0 bases, and 8 bases separated the two germline ends.

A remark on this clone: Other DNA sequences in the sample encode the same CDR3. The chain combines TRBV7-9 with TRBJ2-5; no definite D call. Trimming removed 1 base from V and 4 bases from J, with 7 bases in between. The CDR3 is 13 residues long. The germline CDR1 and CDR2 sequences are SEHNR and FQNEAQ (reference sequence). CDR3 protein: CASSLGRGETQYF. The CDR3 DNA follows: TGTGCCAGCAGCTTAGGGCGCGGAGAGACCCAGTACTTC.

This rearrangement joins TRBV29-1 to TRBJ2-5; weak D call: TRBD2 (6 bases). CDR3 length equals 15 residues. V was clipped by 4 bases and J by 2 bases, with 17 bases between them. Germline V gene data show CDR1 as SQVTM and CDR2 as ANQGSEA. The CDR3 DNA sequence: TGCAGCGTTGGGCGAGGGGACTGGACGCAAGAGACCCAGTACTTC. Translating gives CSVGRGDWTQETQYF.

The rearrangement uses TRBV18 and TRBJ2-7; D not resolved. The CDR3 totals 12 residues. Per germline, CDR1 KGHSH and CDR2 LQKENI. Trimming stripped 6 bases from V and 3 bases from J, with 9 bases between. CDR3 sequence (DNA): TGTGCCAGCTCGCTAACCCTCTACGAGCAGTACTTC. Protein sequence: CASSLTLYEQYF. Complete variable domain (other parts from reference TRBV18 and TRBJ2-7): NAGVMQNPRHLVRRRGQEARLRCSPMKGHSHVYWYRQLPEEGLKFMVYLQKENIIDESGMPKERFSAEFPKEGPSILRIQQVVRGDSAAYFCASSLTLYEQYFGPGTRLTVT.

The CDR3 nucleotides read TGTGCCAGCAGCGTAGACGAAGGGTATCAGCCCCAGCATTTT. The encoded protein is CASSVDEGYQPQHF. This chain joins TRBV9 and TRBJ1-5; D unresolved. Germline V gives CDR1 SGDLS, CDR2 YYNGEE. Between the trimmed V and J ends, which lost 0 bases and 5 bases, there was a span of 9 bases. There are 14 residues in the CDR3.

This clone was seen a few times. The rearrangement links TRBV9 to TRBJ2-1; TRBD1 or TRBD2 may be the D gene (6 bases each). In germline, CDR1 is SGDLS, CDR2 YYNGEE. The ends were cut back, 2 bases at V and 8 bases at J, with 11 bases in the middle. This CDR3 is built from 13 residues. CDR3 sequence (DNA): TGTGCCAGCAGCGTTGGGGGGCTGGATGAGCAGTTCTTC. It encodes CASSVGGLDEQFF.

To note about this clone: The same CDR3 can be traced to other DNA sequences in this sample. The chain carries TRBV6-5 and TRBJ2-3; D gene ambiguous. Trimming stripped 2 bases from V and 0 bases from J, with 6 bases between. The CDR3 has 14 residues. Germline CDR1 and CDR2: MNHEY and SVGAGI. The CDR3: CASSYARSTDTQYF. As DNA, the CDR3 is TGTGCCAGCAGTTACGCGCGGAGCACAGATACGCAGTATTTT.

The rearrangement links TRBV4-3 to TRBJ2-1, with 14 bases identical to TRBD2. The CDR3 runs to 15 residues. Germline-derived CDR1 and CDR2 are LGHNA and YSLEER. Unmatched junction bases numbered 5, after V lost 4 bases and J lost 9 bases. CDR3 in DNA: TGCGCCAGCAGCCGACTAGCGGGAGGGCCGGGTGAGCAGTTCTTC. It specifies CASSRLAGGPGEQFF.

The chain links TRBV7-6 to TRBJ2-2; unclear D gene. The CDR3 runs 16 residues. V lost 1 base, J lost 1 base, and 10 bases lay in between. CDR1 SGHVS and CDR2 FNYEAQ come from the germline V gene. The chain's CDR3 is CASSLESTMNTGELFF. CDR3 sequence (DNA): TGTGCCAGCAGCTTAGAGTCAACGATGAACACCGGGGAGCTGTTTTTT. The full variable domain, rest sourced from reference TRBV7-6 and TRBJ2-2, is GAGVSQSPRYKVTKRGQDVALRCDPISGHVSLYWYRQALGQGPEFLTYFNYEAQQDKSGLPNDRFSAERPEGSISTLTIQRTEQRDSAMYRCASSLESTMNTGELFFGEGSRLTVL.

The CDR3 region has the DNA TGTGCCCCCTCAGGGGGCAAGGGTAACTATGGCTACACCTTC. It is translated as CAPSGGKGNYGYTF. V and J are TRBV10-3 and TRBJ1-2; 8 bases align to TRBD1. The V gene's germline CDR1 is ENHRY and CDR2 SYGVKD. This CDR3 spans 14 amino acids. The J segment lost 1 base and the V segment lost 11 bases, leaving 9 bases of the junction unmatched.

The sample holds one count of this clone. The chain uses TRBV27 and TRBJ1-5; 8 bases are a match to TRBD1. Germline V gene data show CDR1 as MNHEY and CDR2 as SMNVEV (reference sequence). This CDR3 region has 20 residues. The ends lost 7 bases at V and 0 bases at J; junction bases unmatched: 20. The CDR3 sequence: CASKFLGGAGGGYSNQPQHF. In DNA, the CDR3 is TGTGCCAGCAAGTTCCTAGGGGGGGCAGGGGGCGGTTATAGCAATCAGCCCCAGCATTTT.

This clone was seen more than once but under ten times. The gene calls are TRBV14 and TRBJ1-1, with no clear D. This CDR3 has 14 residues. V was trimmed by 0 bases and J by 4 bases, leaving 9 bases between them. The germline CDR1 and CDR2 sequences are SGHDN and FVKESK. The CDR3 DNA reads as TGTGCCAGCAGCCAAGATTCTTGGGCCACTGAAGCTTTCTTT. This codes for CASSQDSWATEAFF.

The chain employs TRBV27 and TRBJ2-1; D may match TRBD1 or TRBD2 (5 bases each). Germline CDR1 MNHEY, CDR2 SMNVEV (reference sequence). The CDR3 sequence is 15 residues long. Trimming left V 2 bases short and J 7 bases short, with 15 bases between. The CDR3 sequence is CASSLTGRATNEQFF. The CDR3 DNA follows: TGTGCCAGCAGTTTAACGGGACGGGCTACAAATGAGCAGTTCTTC.

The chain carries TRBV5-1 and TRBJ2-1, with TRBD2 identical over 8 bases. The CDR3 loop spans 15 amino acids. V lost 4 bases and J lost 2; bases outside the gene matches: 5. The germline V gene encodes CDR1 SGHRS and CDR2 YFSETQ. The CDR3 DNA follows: TGCGCCAGCAGCGTCGCGGGAGGCACCTACAATGAGCAGTTCTTC. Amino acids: CASSVAGGTYNEQFF.

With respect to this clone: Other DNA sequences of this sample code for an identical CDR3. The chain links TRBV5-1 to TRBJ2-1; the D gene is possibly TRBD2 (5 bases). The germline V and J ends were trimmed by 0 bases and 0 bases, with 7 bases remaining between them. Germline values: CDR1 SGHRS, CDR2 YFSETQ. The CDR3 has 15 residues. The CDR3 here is CASSLVGDSYNEQFF. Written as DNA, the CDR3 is TGCGCCAGCAGCTTGGTCGGGGACTCCTACAATGAGCAGTTCTTC.

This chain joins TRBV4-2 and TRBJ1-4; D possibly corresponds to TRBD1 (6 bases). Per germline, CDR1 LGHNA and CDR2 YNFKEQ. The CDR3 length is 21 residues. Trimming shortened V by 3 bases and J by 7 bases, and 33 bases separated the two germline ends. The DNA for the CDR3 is TGTGCCAGCAGCCAGGGCAATTGGGTACAGGGAAGAAGCGAGAGAGGTGAAAAACTGTTTTTT. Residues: CASSQGNWVQGRSERGEKLFF.

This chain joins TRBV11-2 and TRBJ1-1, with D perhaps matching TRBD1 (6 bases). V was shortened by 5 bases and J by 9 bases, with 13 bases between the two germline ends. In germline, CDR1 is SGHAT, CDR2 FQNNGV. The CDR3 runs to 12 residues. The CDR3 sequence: CASSPNRVQAFF. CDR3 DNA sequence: TGTGCCAGCAGCCCTAACAGGGTCCAAGCTTTCTTT.

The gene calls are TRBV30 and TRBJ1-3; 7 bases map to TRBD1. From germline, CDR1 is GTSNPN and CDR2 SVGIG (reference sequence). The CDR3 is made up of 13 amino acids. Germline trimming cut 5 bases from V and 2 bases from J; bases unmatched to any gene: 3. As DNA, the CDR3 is TGTGCCTGGGGTACAGGGGCTGGAAACACCATATATTTT. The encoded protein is CAWGTGAGNTIYF.

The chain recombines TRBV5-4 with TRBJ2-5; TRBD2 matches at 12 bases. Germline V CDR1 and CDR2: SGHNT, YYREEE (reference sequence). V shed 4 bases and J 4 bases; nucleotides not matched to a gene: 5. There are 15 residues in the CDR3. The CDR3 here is CASSRGLAGVETQYF. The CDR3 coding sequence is TGTGCCAGCAGCAGGGGACTAGCGGGTGTAGAGACCCAGTACTTC. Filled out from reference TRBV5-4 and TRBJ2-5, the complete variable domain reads ETGVTQSPTHLIKTRGQQVTLRCSSQSGHNTVSWYQQALGQGPQFIFQYYREEENGRGNFPPRFSGLQFPNYSSELNVNALELDDSALYLCASSRGLAGVETQYFGPGTRLLVL.

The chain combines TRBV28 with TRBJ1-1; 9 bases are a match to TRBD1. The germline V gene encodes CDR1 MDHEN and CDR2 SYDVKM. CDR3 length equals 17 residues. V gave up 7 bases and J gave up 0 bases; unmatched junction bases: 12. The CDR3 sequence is CASIPDRGKFMNTEAFF. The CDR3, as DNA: TGTGCCAGCATACCGGACAGGGGCAAATTCATGAACACTGAAGCTTTCTTT.

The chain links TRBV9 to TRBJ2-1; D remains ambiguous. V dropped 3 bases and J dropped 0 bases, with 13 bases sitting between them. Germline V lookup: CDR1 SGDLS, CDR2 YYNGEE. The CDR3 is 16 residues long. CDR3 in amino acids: CASSAEVRNSYNEQFF. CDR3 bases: TGTGCCAGCAGCGCCGAGGTGCGGAACTCCTACAATGAGCAGTTCTTC.

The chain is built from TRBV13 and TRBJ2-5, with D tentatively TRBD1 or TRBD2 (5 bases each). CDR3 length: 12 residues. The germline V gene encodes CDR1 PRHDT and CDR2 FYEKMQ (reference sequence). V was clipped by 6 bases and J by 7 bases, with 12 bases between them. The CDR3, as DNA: TGTGCCAGCAGTCCTATTGGGGGGACCCAGTACTTC. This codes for CASSPIGGTQYF.

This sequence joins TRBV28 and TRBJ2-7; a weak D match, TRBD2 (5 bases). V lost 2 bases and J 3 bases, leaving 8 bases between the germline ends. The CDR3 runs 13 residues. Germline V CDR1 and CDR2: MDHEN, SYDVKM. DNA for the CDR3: TGTGCCAGCAGTTTAGCGCGGGTCTACGAGCAGTACTTC. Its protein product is CASSLARVYEQYF.